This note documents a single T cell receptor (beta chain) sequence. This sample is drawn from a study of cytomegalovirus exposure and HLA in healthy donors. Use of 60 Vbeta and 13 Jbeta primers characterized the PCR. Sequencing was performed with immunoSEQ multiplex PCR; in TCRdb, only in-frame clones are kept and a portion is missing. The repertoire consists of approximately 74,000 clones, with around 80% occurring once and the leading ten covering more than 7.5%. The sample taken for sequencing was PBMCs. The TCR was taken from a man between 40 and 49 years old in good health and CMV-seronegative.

The CDR3 nucleotides are TGTGCCAGTAGTATAGGGGCCTCTGACGGTGAAGCTTTCTTT. Protein product: CASSIGASDGEAFF. The chain combines TRBV19 with TRBJ1-1, with D uncertain. The length of the CDR3 is 14 residues. Germline lookup yields CDR1 LNHDA and CDR2 SQIVND (reference sequence). Trimming removed 1 base from V and 7 bases from J, with 13 bases in between.